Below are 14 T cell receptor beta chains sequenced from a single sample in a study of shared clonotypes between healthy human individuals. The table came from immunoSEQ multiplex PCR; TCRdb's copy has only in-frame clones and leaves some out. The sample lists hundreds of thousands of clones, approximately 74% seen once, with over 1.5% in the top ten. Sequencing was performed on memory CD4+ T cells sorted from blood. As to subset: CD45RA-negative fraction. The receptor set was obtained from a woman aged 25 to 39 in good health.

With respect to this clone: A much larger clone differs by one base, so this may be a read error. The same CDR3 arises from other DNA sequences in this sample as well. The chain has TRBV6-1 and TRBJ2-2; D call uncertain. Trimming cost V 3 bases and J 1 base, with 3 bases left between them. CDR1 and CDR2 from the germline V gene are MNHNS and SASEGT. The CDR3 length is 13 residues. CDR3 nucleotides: TGTGCCAGCAGTGACAGGAACACCGGGGAGCTGTTTTTT. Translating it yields CASSDRNTGELFF.

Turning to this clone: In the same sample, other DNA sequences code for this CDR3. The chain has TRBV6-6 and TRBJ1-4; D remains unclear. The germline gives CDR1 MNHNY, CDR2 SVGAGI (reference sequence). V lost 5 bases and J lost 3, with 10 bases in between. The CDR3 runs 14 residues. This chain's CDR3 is CASSQTLANEKLFF. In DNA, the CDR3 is TGTGCCAGCAGTCAGACACTGGCTAATGAAAAACTGTTTTTT.

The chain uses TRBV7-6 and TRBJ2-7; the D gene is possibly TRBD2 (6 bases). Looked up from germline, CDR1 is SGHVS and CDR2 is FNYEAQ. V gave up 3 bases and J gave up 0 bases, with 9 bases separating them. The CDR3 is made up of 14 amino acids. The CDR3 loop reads CASSLSTSSYEQYF. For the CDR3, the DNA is TGTGCCAGCAGCTTGTCGACTAGCTCCTACGAGCAGTACTTC.

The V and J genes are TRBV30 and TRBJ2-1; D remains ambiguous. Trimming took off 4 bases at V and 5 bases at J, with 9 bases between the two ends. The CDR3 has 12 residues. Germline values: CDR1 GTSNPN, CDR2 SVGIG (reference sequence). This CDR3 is CAWIGYNNEQFF. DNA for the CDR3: TGTGCCTGGATCGGCTACAACAATGAGCAGTTCTTC.

The CDR3 is CASSQDHDSGIEQFF. The CDR3 coding sequence is TGCGCCAGCAGCCAGGACCACGATAGCGGGATTGAGCAGTTCTTC. V usage is TRBV5-1 and J usage is TRBJ2-1, with 8 bases identical to TRBD2. The CDR3 contains 15 residues. Germline V gene lookup returns CDR1 SGHRS and CDR2 YFSETQ. The V gene end was trimmed by 4 bases and the J gene end by 9 bases; junction bases not matched to a gene: 12.

The CDR3 reads CASSLGSSGYYEQYF. CDR3 bases: TGTGCCAGCAGCTTGGGGTCTAGCGGTTACTACGAGCAGTACTTC. V usage is TRBV5-4 and J usage is TRBJ2-7, with 7 bases lining up with TRBD2. V dropped 0 bases and J dropped 3; count of bases not matched to a gene: 6. The CDR3 contains 15 residues. The germline V gene has CDR1 SGHNT and CDR2 YYREEE (reference sequence). The whole variable domain, filled in from reference TRBV5-4 and TRBJ2-7, reads ETGVTQSPTHLIKTRGQQVTLRCSSQSGHNTVSWYQQALGQGPQFIFQYYREEENGRGNFPPRFSGLQFPNYSSELNVNALELDDSALYLCASSLGSSGYYEQYFGPGTRLTVT.

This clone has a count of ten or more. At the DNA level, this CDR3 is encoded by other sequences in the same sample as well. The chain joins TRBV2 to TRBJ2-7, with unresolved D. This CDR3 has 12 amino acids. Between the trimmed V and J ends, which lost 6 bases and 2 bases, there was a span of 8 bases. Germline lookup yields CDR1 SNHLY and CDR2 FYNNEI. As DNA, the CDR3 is TGTGCCAGCAGCGCGACGGCCTACGAGCAGTACTTC. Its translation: CASSATAYEQYF.

CDR3 sequence reads: CASGRGNGEKLFF. The CDR3 DNA reads TGTGCCAGCGGCAGGGGAAACGGTGAAAAACTGTTTTTT. This rearrangement joins TRBV7-9 to TRBJ1-4; tentative D call: TRBD1 (6 bases). Deletions cut 8 bases from V and 7 bases from J, with 14 bases between. The CDR3 runs 13 residues. Germline lookup yields CDR1 SEHNR and CDR2 FQNEAQ (reference sequence). The full variable domain, with the rest looked up from reference TRBV7-9 and TRBJ1-4, is DTGVSQNPRHKITKRGQNVTFRCDPISEHNRLYWYRQTLGQGPEFLTYFQNEAQLEKSRLLSDRFSAERPKGSFSTLEIQRTEQGDSAMYLCASGRGNGEKLFFGSGTQLSVL.

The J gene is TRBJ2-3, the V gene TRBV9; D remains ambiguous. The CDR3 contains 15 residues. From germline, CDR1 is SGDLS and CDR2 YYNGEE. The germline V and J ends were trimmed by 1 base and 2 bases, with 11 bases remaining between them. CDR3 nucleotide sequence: TGTGCCAGCAGCGTATCCCCTCGGGCCACAGATACGCAGTATTTT. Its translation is CASSVSPRATDTQYF.

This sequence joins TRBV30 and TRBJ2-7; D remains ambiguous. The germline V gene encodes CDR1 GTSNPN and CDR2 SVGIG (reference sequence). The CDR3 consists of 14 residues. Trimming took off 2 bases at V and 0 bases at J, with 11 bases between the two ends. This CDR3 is CAWSFRSLSYEQYF. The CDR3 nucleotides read TGTGCCTGGAGTTTTAGGAGCCTCTCCTACGAGCAGTACTTC. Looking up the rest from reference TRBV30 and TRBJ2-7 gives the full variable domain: SQTIHQWPATLVQPVGSPLSLECTVEGTSNPNLYWYRQAAGRGLQLLFYSVGIGQISSEVPQNLSASRPQDRQFILSSKKLLLSDSGFYLCAWSFRSLSYEQYFGPGTRLTVT.

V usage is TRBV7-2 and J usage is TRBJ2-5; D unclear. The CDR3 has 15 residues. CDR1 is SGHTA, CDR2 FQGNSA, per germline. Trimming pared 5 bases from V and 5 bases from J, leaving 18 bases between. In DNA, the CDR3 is TGTGCCAGCAGCCGAAGGACGGACCACGGTGAGACCCAGTACTTC. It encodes CASSRRTDHGETQYF.

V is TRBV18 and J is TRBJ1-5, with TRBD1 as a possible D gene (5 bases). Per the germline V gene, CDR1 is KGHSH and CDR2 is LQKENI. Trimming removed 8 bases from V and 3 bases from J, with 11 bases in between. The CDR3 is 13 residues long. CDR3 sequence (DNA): TGTGCCAGCCAAACAGGCCCCAATCAGCCCCAGCATTTT. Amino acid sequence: CASQTGPNQPQHF.

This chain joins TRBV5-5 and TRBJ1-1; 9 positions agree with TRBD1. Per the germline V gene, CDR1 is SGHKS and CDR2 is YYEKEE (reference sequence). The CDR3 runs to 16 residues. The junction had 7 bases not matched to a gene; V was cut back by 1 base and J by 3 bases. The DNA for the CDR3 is TGTGCCAGCAGCTTGTTTACTGGACAGGGGTACACTGAAGCTTTCTTT. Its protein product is CASSLFTGQGYTEAFF.

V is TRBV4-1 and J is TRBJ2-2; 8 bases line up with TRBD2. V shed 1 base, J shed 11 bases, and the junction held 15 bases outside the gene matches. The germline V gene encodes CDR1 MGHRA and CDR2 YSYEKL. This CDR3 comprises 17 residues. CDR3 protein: CASSQGSGSALSSELFF. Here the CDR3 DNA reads TGCGCCAGCAGCCAAGGGAGCGGGAGCGCGCTTAGTAGTGAGCTGTTTTTT.